This TCR beta chain derives from a study of cytomegalovirus exposure and HLA in healthy donors (dated by TCRdb to between 2016 and 2019). Context from the whole study: An earlier analysis of roughly 610 of the donors reported under 300 Gb of sequence data and about 120 million unique TCR beta sequences obtained from some 170 million T cells. Genome-wide SNP genotypes for about 60% of the roughly 670 donors were used in a later genetic analysis, which treated that subset as a discovery cohort. The study was designed to test whether signatures of past pathogen exposure could be identified by cataloging public T cell receptors. Donor age, sex, ethnicity and CMV serostatus were compiled alongside the repertoire data. All discovery cohort repertoires had been generated using a single sequencing platform. The study combined high-throughput TCR immunosequencing, statistical association of individual TCRs with disease status, and machine learning to predict cytomegalovirus infection status. The study used immunosequencing to profile the T cell repertoires of several hundred subjects and linked those repertoires to cytomegalovirus serostatus. About five DR-DQ haplotypes were handled as single units for association and clustering because linkage in the cohort was strong. Across roughly 420 genotyped donors of the cohort, an average of 235,054 unique TCR beta nucleotide sequences per donor were sequenced, and 15% to 20% of those sequences were non-productive. Both class I and class II loci were covered by HLA typing, at four-digit resolution. Besides the first cohort of approximately 670 subjects, a separate validation cohort made up of over 100 different subjects was used. To study patterns of TCR occurrence, a later analysis re-analyzed previously published TCR beta repertoires from 500 to 850 donors and added high-resolution HLA genotyping. Roughly 320 gigabases of sequencing data and tens of millions of unique TCR sequences made up an early release that covered approximately 700 HLA-typed donors. To decide whether each TCR beta V gene segment behaved as functional or pseudogenic, an earlier analysis of fewer than 750 of the donors relied on high-throughput TCR beta sequencing. Among the roughly 390 genotyped donors, about 85% belonged to the genetic ancestry cluster associated with self-reported Caucasian donors. Typing coverage varied by locus: about 629-640 donors for A, B, C, DRB1 and DQB1; some 520 for DQA1; some 610 for DPA1; fewer than 480 for DPB1. Rather than drawing on any new phenotypic data, the later analysis identified candidate immune exposures from TCR beta sequences and the way those sequences occurred across donors. On the study overall, not on this receptor specifically: The earlier analysis of some 540 of the donors excluded fewer than 20 rarely observed V segments, including chromosome 9 orphons, because counts were too low. The cohort was sequenced for TCR beta chains only, and without alpha or paired-chain data the features that could be detected were limited. In a later analysis, several top co-occurrence clusters were reported to appear linked to parvovirus B19, influenza, CMV and Epstein-Barr virus. According to the authors, the approach could potentially be generalized to other disease states and immunological phenotypes. In a later analysis, around 15,000 TCR beta sequences were associated with specific HLA alleles at a false discovery rate of 0.05. When HLA alleles, especially DR and DQ, strongly co-occurred, attributing TCR associations to individual alleles was difficult. Because the 87-base-pair reads could not distinguish some IMGT-functional V segments, including TRBV6-2 and TRBV6-3, those segments were excluded. In a later genetic analysis, a missense DCLRE1C variant was associated with V-gene and J-gene trimming of TCR beta chains, and the association was replicated in an independent cohort. In vitro tests confirmed that a few of the cytomegalovirus-associated TCR beta chains recognize cytomegalovirus antigens. The classifier was reported to diagnose cytomegalovirus status with high specificity and sensitivity in both the original cohort and the validation cohort. A further reported finding was that TCR beta sequences accurately predicted the HLA-A and HLA-B alleles for most subjects in the first cohort. While some public TCRs were present in many individuals, most TCR sequences turned up only very rarely across donors. A group of highly shared sequence variants was considered likely to be a technical artifact of the sequencing pipeline. The only immune exposure information available for the cohort was CMV serostatus. In a later genetic analysis, fewer N-insertions in productive TCRs were reported among donors in an Asian-associated ancestry cluster than the 666-donor mean. Because HLA typing was missing for some donors at each locus, association tests included only the typed subset. Roughly uniform sequencing depth across donors was assumed in presence/absence analyses, although this assumption may not hold. In a later analysis, TCR association rates were found to vary across HLA loci, with the most associated TCRs seen for DRB1 alleles and the fewest for HLA-C alleles. In a later analysis, most CMV-associated TCR beta chains were found to appear HLA-restricted, with HLA associations seemingly driven largely by CMV exposure. The study gave a list of 150 to 200 TCR beta chains associated with cytomegalovirus. Correlated functional status among segregating V segments might be attributable to linkage disequilibrium, but an unknown experimental factor could not be ruled out. A later analysis found that HLA-associated TCR beta chains were more clonally expanded and had lower generation probabilities than equally common non-associated chains. An earlier analysis of approximately 530 of the donors showed that most TCR beta V segments appeared in productive rearrangements either about 87% or about 30% of the time, which broadly matched IMGT annotations.

This clone was picked up a small number of times. The antigen it recognizes is unknown. The input lacks base qualities; no much larger clone sits a single base away. In total, more than 500 healthy bone marrow donors made up the cohort. All cohort members were sampled while nominally healthy, although unrecorded immune exposures were likely present. The donor was CMV seropositive and belonged to the group of around 300 seropositive cohort members. A peripheral blood sample was collected from each donor, and TCR beta sequencing was performed on peripheral blood mononuclear cells. The Qiagen DNeasy Blood Extraction Kit was used to extract genomic DNA from the blood cell samples. Relative to germline, V is missing 2 bases and J is missing 0 bases, with 9 bases of the junction outside any gene match. Including cysteine and phenylalanine, the CDR3 has 19 amino acids. Only CDR3 DNA remains: 57 bases, in frame from the first base. CDR1 is given as MNHNS and CDR2 as SASEGT, both from the germline V gene.

The method was the immunoSEQ multiplex PCR assay. The multiplex PCR relied on a mix of 60 forward primers for TCR Vbeta segments and 13 reverse primers for TCR Jbeta segments. A multiplex PCR assay on genomic DNA amplified the CDR3 region of rearranged TCR beta genes. The Illumina HiSeq System was used to sequence the amplified TCR beta libraries as 87-base-pair reads. As for the original processing: Across the 600 to 700 repertoires, a later analysis counted 80 million or so unique TCR beta chains, roughly 11 million of which were shared by at least two donors. A nearest-neighbor algorithm error-corrected the raw reads and collapsed the reads into unique sequences, merging closely related sequences to remove PCR and sequencing errors. CDR3 sequences were aligned to IMGT reference sequences to assign V, D and J gene segments. For a sequence to be retained, at least a six-nucleotide match to both a V gene segment and a J gene segment was required. Rearrangements were classified as productive when the CDR3 lacked stop codons and remained in frame with V and J, and all other rearrangements were classified as non-productive. Following IMGT convention, CDR3 was defined as the stretch from the second conserved V-encoded cysteine up to the conserved J-encoded phenylalanine. In an earlier analysis of around 570 of the donors, sequences lacking an unambiguous match to a single V gene segment were excluded. In an earlier analysis of 587 of the donors, V segments were called functional above 56.7% productive rearrangements and were called segregating when the between-donor standard deviation exceeded 5%. A statistical classification framework was built to diagnose cytomegalovirus status from the catalog of TCR beta chain sequences. In a later analysis, TCR nucleotide sequences were compared against IMGT/GENE-DB human TR gene sequences so that V and J genes could be assigned. A later analysis assigned CDR3 sequences and most-parsimonious VDJ recombination scenarios with the TCRdist pipeline. A later analysis defined each TCR beta chain by its CDR3 amino acid sequence plus V-gene family, and excluded reads lacking a unique V-gene family. As a way to deal with suspected cross-contamination and a sequencing artifact, a later analysis dropped hundreds of nucleotide sequences that were highly shared and had low generation probability. For each public chain, a later analysis derived a clonal expansion index from normalized ranks of inferred template counts within each repertoire. A later analysis computed generation probabilities with a VDJ recombination model fitted to out-of-frame rearrangements, and checked the results against IGoR. In a later analysis, hypergeometric tests were used to score TCR-TCR, TCR-HLA and TCR-CMV co-occurrence, with a repertoire-size bias correction applied to TCR pairs. A later analysis estimated false discovery rates by permuting HLA or CMV assignments 20 times. A later analysis grouped co-occurring TCRs with DBSCAN, adding TCRdist sequence similarity when clustering within HLA-allele-positive subsets. Repertoires with fewer than 30,000 or more than 120,000 public chains were left out of co-occurrence clustering, as were five repertoires with anomalous nucleotide sharing. The table was pulled from immuneACCESS by TCRdb, which kept in-frame rearrangements only. Such tables lose some clones; where checked, under half of the loss comes from unresolved V genes, and the rest has no known cause. V, J and clone size reflect that table, while D and trimming were determined from the DNA. The sample table contains roughly 110,000 clones; only one count was recorded for approximately 79% of them. The top ten constitute 11% to 15% of the sample.

Sequencing used PBMCs. The chain uses TRBV6-1 and TRBJ2-1; TRBD2 agrees with 11 junctional bases. The receptor's source is a woman in her 40s in good health and CMV-seropositive. The CDR3 corresponds to CASSENLAGGLSSYNEQFF. Read as DNA, the sequence is TGTGCCAGCAGTGAAAACCTAGCGGGGGGTCTAAGCTCCTACAATGAGCAGTTCTTC.